The present TCR beta chain was sequenced within a study of T cell repertoires in cytomegalovirus infection. Study details: CMV infection plus the matching HLA type was flagged by public TCR beta signatures.

The CDR3 consists of 14 residues. V lost 4 bases to trimming and J lost 5 bases; unmatched junction nucleotides: 5. Germline assignment: CDR1 SGHTA and CDR2 FQGNSA. In TCRdb, the reads were re-called with MiXCR into one record per CDR3 protein. The repertoire includes roughly 150,000 distinct CDR3 sequences, about a sixth of them detected once, and under 20% sits in the top ten. The sample was CD8+ T cells from PBMCs. This clonotype originated in a human donor in good health (CMV status not recorded). Some clones in this sample may be carry-over from other donors' samples. V and J are TRBV7-2 and TRBJ1-1, with TRBD1 matching over 9 bases. The CDR3: CASSYRGLRTEAFF. DNA for the CDR3: TGTGCCAGCAGCTACAGGGGGCTTAGAACTGAAGCTTTCTTT.